Below, 5 T cell receptor beta chains from the same sample are listed, as sequenced in a study of blood T cell repertoires in COVID-19. Some clones are missing from TCRdb's copy, which holds only in-frame ones; the method was immunoSEQ multiplex PCR. The sample contains about 190,000 clones, 70% to 85% of which appear only once. Sequenced: peripheral blood. The receptors come from a man in his fifties who had recovered from COVID-19.

The CDR3 coding sequence is TGTGCCAGCAGCCAATCCGGACAGGGGTATGGCTACACCTTC. Translating it yields CASSQSGQGYGYTF. This chain joins TRBV16 and TRBJ1-2, with 9 bases fitting TRBD1. V shed 0 bases and J 5 bases; nucleotides not matched to a gene: 1. Germline loops: CDR1 KGHSY, CDR2 FQNENV. This CDR3 is built from 14 residues.

V usage is TRBV6-5 and J usage is TRBJ2-1; the match to TRBD2 covers 7 bases. Germline V gene lookup returns CDR1 MNHEY and CDR2 SVGAGI. This CDR3 is built from 15 residues. Trimming removed 6 bases from V and 5 bases from J; junction bases left unmatched: 10. The DNA for the CDR3 is TGTGCCAGCAGGTCGCCGGCTAGCGGACACAATGAGCAGTTCTTC. This gives the protein CASRSPASGHNEQFF.

In this sample, this clone turned up a few times. The chain has TRBV6-2 or TRBV6-3 and TRBJ2-7; D unclear. Trimming stripped 6 bases from V and 0 bases from J, with 6 bases between. Germline V CDR1 and CDR2: MNHEY, SVGEGT. This CDR3 is 12 amino acids long. The CDR3 nucleotides are TGTGCCAGCAGCCTCTTCTCCTACGAGCAGTACTTC. This translates into CASSLFSYEQYF.

V gene TRBV7-9 combines with J gene TRBJ1-4, with 8 bases identical to TRBD1. Looked up from germline, CDR1 is SEHNR and CDR2 is FQNEAQ (reference sequence). The junction had 9 bases not matched to a gene; V was cut back by 5 bases and J by 10 bases. This CDR3 region has 14 residues. Here the CDR3 reads CASSQRTGTGKLFF. The CDR3 DNA sequence: TGTGCCAGCAGCCAGAGGACAGGGACGGGAAAACTGTTTTTT.

The CDR3 reads CASSLVSGLGETQYF. In nucleotides, the CDR3 is TGTGCCAGCAGCTTAGTCAGCGGTCTAGGGGAGACCCAGTACTTC. The chain recombines TRBV7-6 with TRBJ2-5; a weak D match, TRBD2 (5 bases). Germline CDR1 reads SGHVS; CDR2 reads FNYEAQ. V lost 1 base and J 5 bases, leaving 14 bases between the germline ends. CDR3 length: 15 residues.